This T cell receptor (beta chain) was captured by sequencing in a study of technical replicates of blood from several donors. Some clones are missing from TCRdb's copy, which holds only in-frame ones; the method was immunoSEQ multiplex PCR. The table lists about 82,000 clones, over 95% of them singletons. The V end lost 4 bases, the J end lost 4 bases, and 14 bases lay between the germline ends. The CDR3 extends over 14 amino acids. CDR1 is SGHTS and CDR2 is YDEGEE in the germline V gene. The sequence was collected from a human donor in good health. The sample taken for sequencing was T cells isolated from PBMCs. The rearrangement joins TRBV5-8 to TRBJ1-1; D unresolved. CDR3 sequence (DNA): TGTGCCAGCAGCCTGCTACCCGGGTCCACTGAAGCTTTCTTT. Translation gives CASSLLPGSTEAFF.